The T cell receptor beta chain under discussion was sequenced for a study of T cell repertoires in cytomegalovirus infection. TCRdb ran MiXCR on the reads and lists one entry per CDR3 protein. Here the sample spans 200,000 to 300,000 distinct CDR3 sequences, approximately 9.2% being singletons. A remark on this clonotype: The target antigen is unknown.

Germline V gene data show CDR1 as DFQATT and CDR2 as SNEGSKA (reference sequence). This CDR3 comprises 12 residues. After removal of 0 bases from V and 4 bases from J, the junction contained 0 bases not matched to a gene. General observations from the study: In two of eight donors, the top clonotype was HLA-C-restricted CMV-specific.

The chain recombines TRBV20-1 with TRBJ2-7, with TRBD1 identical over 7 bases. The clonotype comes from a human donor in good health (CMV status not recorded). Some clones in this sample may be carry-over from other donors' samples. The sample consisted of PBMCs. For the CDR3, the DNA is TGCAGTGCTAGAGAGACAGGGTACGAGCAGTACTTC. It is translated as CSARETGYEQYF.